The T cell receptor (beta chain) under discussion was sequenced for a study of shared clonotypes between healthy human individuals. Study overall: Per-donor plates numbered three CD4 naive, three CD4 memory, two CD8 naive and one CD8 memory.

A CD45RA-negative memory subset and a CD45RA+ naive subset were separated from the CD4+ cells. At the deep level, the assay was run. Genomic DNA belonging to each subset was distributed in equal measure over several immunoSEQ plates. Sequenced by immunoSEQ multiplex PCR; TCRdb stores in-frame clones only, minus some. The table shows 2 million to 2.5 million clones, with about 94% occurring only once. The V end was cut by 3 bases, the J end by 1 base, with 7 bases between. This CDR3 comprises 14 residues. Germline CDR1 is SNHLY and CDR2 is FYNNEI. Sequenced sample: naive CD4+ T cells sorted from blood. Subset specified: CD45RA+ positively selected. This chain links TRBV2 with TRBJ1-5, with D unresolved. This sequence was found in a man younger than 35 in good health. The CDR3 region is CASSDWQSNQPQHF. The CDR3 DNA is TGTGCCAGCAGTGACTGGCAGAGCAATCAGCCCCAGCATTTT.